The 14 T cell receptor beta chains below were found in one sample sequenced in a study of OX40 agonist ivuxolimab in advanced cancers. TCRdb's copy holds only in-frame clones and misses some; the assay was immunoSEQ multiplex PCR. The sample has tens of thousands of clones; 85% to 90% are singletons. The material sequenced was CD4+ or CD8+ T cells sorted from blood, taken in a trial of the OX40 agonist ivuxolimab. The receptors come from an adult with an advanced solid tumor such as melanoma, head and neck, liver or kidney cancer.

The chain employs TRBV9 and TRBJ2-3; 7 nucleotides line up with TRBD2. With V trimmed by 2 bases and J by 7 bases, 4 bases remained unmatched. Germline V gene lookup returns CDR1 SGDLS and CDR2 YYNGEE. This CDR3 has 13 amino acids. The CDR3 protein is CASSVGGSYTQYF. Here the CDR3 DNA reads TGTGCCAGCAGCGTGGGGGGGTCATATACGCAGTATTTT.

The chain combines TRBV6-1 with TRBJ1-1, with D possibly matching TRBD1 (5 bases). Trimming shortened V by 1 base and J by 1 base, and 7 bases separated the two germline ends. Germline loops: CDR1 MNHNS, CDR2 SASEGT. The CDR3 has 14 residues. The CDR3 bases are TGTGCCAGCAGTGAAGGACAGAGGAACACTGAAGCTTTCTTT. Translation gives CASSEGQRNTEAFF.

The chain uses TRBV19 and TRBJ1-5; D call uncertain. This CDR3 region has 13 residues. The V gene's germline CDR1 is LNHDA and CDR2 SQIVND (reference sequence). Trimming left V 5 bases short and J 7 bases short, with 12 bases between. CDR3 region: CASSPQEGQPQHF. The CDR3 DNA sequence: TGTGCCAGTAGTCCTCAGGAGGGCCAGCCCCAGCATTTT.

The chain couples TRBV6-1 to TRBJ2-3, with unresolved D. V lost 8 bases to trimming and J lost 4 bases, with 13 bases between them. The CDR3 consists of 13 residues. Germline assignment: CDR1 MNHNS and CDR2 SASEGT. The CDR3 region is CASVLVPADTQYF. The CDR3 nucleotides read TGTGCCAGCGTTTTGGTGCCAGCAGATACGCAGTATTTT.

V usage is TRBV11-2 and J usage is TRBJ2-7, with 8 bases aligning to TRBD2. This CDR3 contains 14 residues. Germline V CDR1 and CDR2: SGHAT, FQNNGV. The junction had 6 bases not matched to a gene; V was cut back by 5 bases and J by 3 bases. The CDR3: CASSLTSGIYEQYF. CDR3 in DNA: TGTGCCAGCAGCCTAACTAGCGGCATCTACGAGCAGTACTTC.

The chain links TRBV5-6 to TRBJ2-7, with 14 positions matching TRBD2. Germline lookup yields CDR1 SGHDT and CDR2 YYEEEE. This CDR3 is built from 15 residues. V shed 3 bases, J shed 2 bases, and the junction held 1 base outside the gene matches. Written as DNA, the CDR3 is TGTGCCAGCAGCTGGGGACTAGCGGGAGCCTACGAGCAGTACTTC. Translation: CASSWGLAGAYEQYF.

The chain uses TRBV5-4 and TRBJ2-1; D gene uncertain. This CDR3 spans 15 amino acids. CDR1 and CDR2 (germline): SGHNT, YYREEE (reference sequence). The ends were cut back, 0 bases at V and 7 bases at J, with 14 bases in the middle. The CDR3 DNA sequence: TGTGCCAGCAGCTTGGTATGGGATAGTTTGAATGAGCAGTTCTTC. Its protein is CASSLVWDSLNEQFF.

The V and J genes are TRBV5-4 and TRBJ2-7, with D possibly matching TRBD1 (6 bases). CDR1 is SGHNT, CDR2 YYREEE, per germline (reference sequence). The CDR3 has 15 amino acids. V lost 5 bases and J 3 bases, leaving 18 bases between the germline ends. CDR3 nucleotides: TGTGCCAGCAGTCCGCAGGGGATTAAGGGCTACGAGCAGTACTTC. Amino acids: CASSPQGIKGYEQYF.

The J gene is TRBJ1-2, the V gene TRBV18; 10 nucleotides line up with TRBD1. There are 22 residues in the CDR3. CDR1 is KGHSH and CDR2 is LQKENI in the germline V gene. Trimming removed 2 bases from V and 8 bases from J; junction bases left unmatched: 29. CDR3 protein: CASSPYNGVTHTPGQGNLGYTF. For the CDR3, the DNA is TGTGCCAGCTCACCATATAACGGTGTAACCCATACACCGGGACAGGGGAATCTCGGCTACACCTTC.

The genes are TRBV5-1 and TRBJ1-1; D is ambiguous. Germline CDR1 and CDR2: SGHRS and YFSETQ. This CDR3 is built from 14 residues. Trimming stripped 5 bases from V and 2 bases from J, with 13 bases between. CDR3 sequence: CASRKEDVNTEAFF. CDR3 DNA: TGCGCCAGCAGGAAAGAAGACGTTAACACTGAAGCTTTCTTT. Full variable domain (missing parts from reference TRBV5-1 and TRBJ1-1): KAGVTQTPRYLIKTRGQQVTLSCSPISGHRSVSWYQQTPGQGLQFLFEYFSETQRNKGNFPGRFSGRQFSNSRSEMNVSTLELGDSALYLCASRKEDVNTEAFFGQGTRLTVV.

The J gene is TRBJ1-1, the V gene TRBV6-5, with D tentatively TRBD1 (6 bases). Trimming took 1 base from V and 12 from J, leaving 15 bases between them. Germline V CDR1 and CDR2: MNHEY, SVGAGI. The CDR3 extends over 13 amino acids. CDR3: CASSYFRGAQTFF. The CDR3 nucleotides read TGTGCCAGCAGTTACTTTCGGGGGGCTCAGACTTTCTTT.

The V call is TRBV5-1, the J call TRBJ1-1; 9 bases fit TRBD1. The junction had 6 bases not matched to a gene; V was cut back by 0 bases and J by 0 bases. From germline, CDR1 is SGHRS and CDR2 YFSETQ. The CDR3 spans 17 residues. This chain's CDR3 is CASSLAGQGYMNTEAFF. The CDR3 nucleotides are TGCGCCAGCAGCTTGGCGGGACAGGGATACATGAACACTGAAGCTTTCTTT. Full variable domain (remainder filled in from reference TRBV5-1 and TRBJ1-1): KAGVTQTPRYLIKTRGQQVTLSCSPISGHRSVSWYQQTPGQGLQFLFEYFSETQRNKGNFPGRFSGRQFSNSRSEMNVSTLELGDSALYLCASSLAGQGYMNTEAFFGQGTRLTVV.

The rearrangement joins TRBV5-1 to TRBJ2-5; 8 bases are a match to TRBD1. The CDR3 loop spans 15 amino acids. The junction had 6 bases not matched to a gene; V was cut back by 1 base and J by 4 bases. Per germline, CDR1 SGHRS and CDR2 YFSETQ. CDR3 loop: CASSLNAGGPETQYF. The CDR3 bases are TGCGCCAGCAGCTTGAATGCAGGGGGCCCAGAGACCCAGTACTTC.

V gene TRBV6-1 combines with J gene TRBJ2-5; D may match TRBD1 or TRBD2 (7 bases each). The germline gives CDR1 MNHNS, CDR2 SASEGT. Trimming pared 0 bases from V and 3 bases from J, leaving 17 bases between. CDR3 length: 17 amino acids. The CDR3 protein is CASSEALGGGLEETQYF. In DNA, the CDR3 is TGTGCCAGCAGTGAAGCGCTGGGAGGGGGCTTGGAAGAGACCCAGTACTTC.